These 13 T cell receptor beta chains originate from one sample sequenced in a study of beta chain features in type 1 diabetes. Expressed TCRB transcripts were sequenced after all isolated RNA was converted to cDNA. Only in-frame clones appear in the TCRdb table, and some are missing; sequencing was by immunoSEQ multiplex PCR. This sample carries approximately 340,000 clones, over 13% of them seen once, and the ten largest clones take about 0.02%. The specimen sequenced was naive CD4+ T cells from blood. Source of these receptors: a woman aged 18-30 years in good health.

The rearrangement joins TRBV25-1 to TRBJ2-7, with 9 bases fitting TRBD1. With 4 bases clipped from V and 1 base from J, the junction kept 5 bases outside the gene matches. Per the germline V gene, CDR1 is MGHDK and CDR2 is SYGVNS. The CDR3 sequence is 15 residues long. The CDR3 protein is CASSGRGQGSYEQYF. CDR3 nucleotides: TGTGCCAGCAGTGGGAGGGGACAGGGATCCTACGAGCAGTACTTC.

The V and J genes are TRBV7-6 and TRBJ1-1; 8 bases are a match to TRBD1. The germline V gene has CDR1 SGHVS and CDR2 FNYEAQ. Trimming took 0 bases from V and 4 from J; bases not matched to a gene: 1. The CDR3 covers 14 residues. The CDR3 here is CASSLATGGTEAFF. CDR3 nucleotides: TGTGCCAGCAGCTTAGCTACAGGGGGCACTGAAGCTTTCTTT.

This sequence joins TRBV15 and TRBJ2-1; possible D gene TRBD2, 5 bases. CDR1 and CDR2 from the germline V gene are LNHNV and YYDKDF (reference sequence). The CDR3 is made up of 14 amino acids. Trimming took off 7 bases at V and 7 bases at J, with 17 bases between the two ends. This chain's CDR3 is CATNSPGMENEQFF. The CDR3 DNA reads as TGTGCCACCAATTCCCCCGGGATGGAGAATGAGCAGTTCTTC.

The chain links TRBV30 to TRBJ1-2; no clear D. Trimming stripped 1 base from V and 8 bases from J, with 8 bases between. CDR1 and CDR2 (germline): GTSNPN, SVGIG (reference sequence). This CDR3 is built from 11 residues. CDR3 bases: TGTGCCTGGAGTGGCAGGATGGGCTACACCTTC. Its protein is CAWSGRMGYTF.

To note about this clone: Other DNA sequences from this sample encode an identical CDR3 as well. V is TRBV29-1 and J is TRBJ1-5; D is unresolved. CDR1 is SQVTM and CDR2 is ANQGSEA in the germline V gene. CDR3 length: 13 amino acids. V shed 1 base and J shed 2 bases, with 6 bases lying between them. In DNA form, the CDR3 reads TGCAGCGTTGAAGGAGGTGGCAATCAGCCCCAGCATTTT. It is translated as CSVEGGGNQPQHF.

The chain uses TRBV9 and TRBJ2-5, with D perhaps matching TRBD1 (5 bases). V was trimmed by 4 bases and J by 1 base, leaving 11 bases between them. This CDR3 contains 14 residues. Per germline, CDR1 SGDLS and CDR2 YYNGEE. The CDR3 loop reads CASSSRQFQETQYF. In nucleotides, the CDR3 is TGTGCCAGCAGCTCTCGACAGTTCCAAGAGACCCAGTACTTC.

The rearrangement joins TRBV4-1 to TRBJ2-7; a weak D match, TRBD2 (5 bases). V was trimmed by 0 bases and J by 4 bases, leaving 16 bases between them. The CDR3 has 16 residues. The germline V gene has CDR1 MGHRA and CDR2 YSYEKL. CDR3 protein: CASSQDWVEGGYEQYF. CDR3 coding DNA: TGCGCCAGCAGCCAAGACTGGGTTGAAGGCGGGTACGAGCAGTACTTC.

This clone was seen more than once but under ten times. The chain couples TRBV15 to TRBJ2-1, with 11 bases that match TRBD2. The CDR3 is 15 amino acids. The trim removed 7 bases at V and 4 bases at J, leaving 6 bases unmatched. Per the germline V gene, CDR1 is LNHNV and CDR2 is YYDKDF (reference sequence). CDR3 in DNA: TGTGCCACCACCGAGGGACTAGCGGCTTACAATGAGCAGTTCTTC. It translates to CATTEGLAAYNEQFF.

This clone was seen a few times. The genes are TRBV30 and TRBJ2-1; 9 positions match TRBD2. The CDR3 runs 16 residues. CDR1 and CDR2 from the germline V gene are GTSNPN and SVGIG (reference sequence). With V trimmed by 2 bases and J by 7 bases, 12 bases remained unmatched. The CDR3 DNA sequence: TGTGCCTGGAGTTTCATGCGGGAGGGCCCTCGGAATGAGCAGTTCTTC. This translates into CAWSFMREGPRNEQFF. The full variable domain, in which reference TRBV30 and TRBJ2-1 provide the parts outside the CDR3, is SQTIHQWPATLVQPVGSPLSLECTVEGTSNPNLYWYRQAAGRGLQLLFYSVGIGQISSEVPQNLSASRPQDRQFILSSKKLLLSDSGFYLCAWSFMREGPRNEQFFGPGTRLTVL.

V gene TRBV28 combines with J gene TRBJ1-2; TRBD1 matches at 7 bases. V lost 10 bases, J lost 8 bases, and 7 bases stayed unmatched. This CDR3 contains 11 residues. Germline CDR1 reads MDHEN; CDR2 reads SYDVKM. CDR3 DNA sequence: TGTGCCACCGTGACAGGGTACGGCTACACCTTC. Its protein product is CATVTGYGYTF.

CDR3 residues: CASSTLVLVADNQPQHF. CDR3 nucleotides: TGTGCCAGTAGTACTTTAGTTTTGGTCGCGGACAATCAGCCCCAGCATTTT. J is TRBJ1-5 and V is TRBV19; no clear D gene. The CDR3 length is 17 residues. Deletions cut 4 bases from V and 3 bases from J, with 19 bases between. Germline CDR1 and CDR2: LNHDA and SQIVND (reference sequence).

This chain connects TRBV29-1 to TRBJ1-3; D gene ambiguous. The CDR3 has 16 amino acids. Trimming removed 4 bases at V and 2 bases at J, with 18 bases between. From germline, CDR1 is SQVTM and CDR2 ANQGSEA. The CDR3: CSVARFTSEAGNTIYF. DNA of the CDR3: TGCAGCGTTGCTCGTTTTACCTCAGAGGCTGGAAACACCATATATTTT.

The chain uses TRBV29-1 and TRBJ1-1; 7 positions agree with TRBD1. From germline, CDR1 is SQVTM and CDR2 ANQGSEA. The CDR3 is 13 amino acids. V lost 8 bases and J lost 0; bases outside the gene matches: 6. CDR3 region: CSSQGQMNTEAFF. In DNA, the CDR3 is TGCAGCTCCCAGGGACAGATGAACACTGAAGCTTTCTTT. The full variable domain, with the rest looked up from reference TRBV29-1 and TRBJ1-1, is SAVISQKPSRDICQRGTSLTIQCQVDSQVTMMFWYRQQPGQSLTLIATANQGSEATYESGFVIDKFPISRPNLTFSTLTVSNMSPEDSSIYLCSSQGQMNTEAFFGQGTRLTVV.